Listed here are 30 T cell receptor beta chains from one sample, sequenced in a study of tissue T cells after allogeneic stem cell transplantation. Sequencing used immunoSEQ multiplex PCR; TCRdb keeps in-frame clones, though not all of them. Among some 1,200 clones listed, about 50% were seen once. Input material: skin. Receptor source: a female BALB/c mouse in good health. The strain's MHC type: H2-d.

This clone was picked up a small number of times. Gene and germline names: mouse. The covered CDR3 bases are TGTGCCAGCAGTGTTGGGGGGGCGAGCTCCTATGAACAGTAC. Its translation: CASSVGGASSYEQY. The whole CDR3 protein is CASSVGGASSYEQYF. This sequence joins TRBV13-3 and TRBJ2-7; 9 bases map to TRBD2. The read ends 1 residue before the CDR3 terminus; that terminus is restored from the germline J gene. Germline CDR1 reads NNHDY; CDR2 reads SYVADS. V gave up 3 bases and J gave up 0 bases; unmatched junction bases: 4. The CDR3 sequence is 15 residues long.

This clone has more than one count but fewer than ten. Germline and genes: mouse. Sequencing ends 1 residue short of the CDR3 end; the germline J gene provides the rest. The rearrangement links TRBV13-1 to TRBJ2-1; D might be TRBD1 (6 bases). This CDR3 has 12 residues. V lost 7 bases and J lost 6, with 11 bases in between. Germline assignment: CDR1 NSHNY and CDR2 SYGAGN. The CDR3 is CASGQGSAEQFF. The CDR3 bases that were read are TGTGCCAGCGGCCAGGGGAGTGCTGAGCAGTTC.

Note on this clone: Gene and germline names: mouse. The CDR3 end is not reached by the read, which stops 1 residue before it; the germline J gene fills it in. This chain connects TRBV5 to TRBJ1-1; D may be TRBD1 (5 bases). The V gene lost 2 bases and the J gene lost 4 bases, with 11 bases spanning the gap. The CDR3 runs 14 residues. The germline gives CDR1 LGHNA, CDR2 YNLKQL (reference sequence). Incomplete CDR3 DNA: TGTGCCAGCAGCCAAACAGGCTCCCCCACAGAAGTCTTC. Amino acids: CASSQTGSPTEVF. The CDR3 reads in full as CASSQTGSPTEVFF.

About this clone itself: These gene names are mouse names. The read is 1 residue too short to cover the CDR3 end, so that end is filled in from the germline J gene. This chain joins TRBV31 and TRBJ2-4; 7 bases agree with TRBD1. Germline CDR1 GKSSPN, CDR2 SITVG. The J segment lost 6 bases and the V segment lost 0 bases, leaving 3 bases of the junction unmatched. CDR3 length equals 13 residues. CDR3 DNA, as far as it was read: TGTGCCTGGAGTCTACCCAGGGGGAACACCTTGTAC. It yields the protein CAWSLPRGNTLY. The full CDR3 sequence reads CAWSLPRGNTLYF.

As for this clone: Gene names are the mouse ones. The DNA ends 1 residue before the CDR3 does, and the rest of the CDR3 is filled in from the germline J gene. The chain combines TRBV19 with TRBJ1-1; tentatively, D is TRBD1 (5 bases). V was trimmed by 1 base and J by 3 bases, leaving 10 bases between them. This CDR3 spans 14 amino acids. Germline CDR1 reads FNHDT; CDR2 reads SITEND (reference sequence). This CDR3 is CASSIPGGDTEVFF. The DNA read from the CDR3 is TGTGCCAGCAGTATACCGGGGGGTGACACAGAAGTCTTC.

Worth noting for this clone: The gene symbols are mouse symbols. The CDR3 is cut off 1 residue early in the read; its end comes from the germline J gene. The chain is built from TRBV20 and TRBJ1-1, with 8 positions matching TRBD1. V dropped 1 base and J dropped 0; count of bases not matched to a gene: 4. CDR3 size: 15 residues. Germline V gene sequence: CDR1 GFQATS, CDR2 STVNSAI. CDR3 sequence reads: CGARGNRGANTEVFF. The covered CDR3 bases are TGTGGTGCTAGGGGTAACAGGGGGGCAAACACAGAAGTCTTC.

To note about this clone: The listed genes are named as in mouse. The chain's CDR3 is CASSRDRGHTQYF. The sequenced part of the CDR3 DNA is TGTGCCAGCAGCCGGGACAGGGGGCACACCCAGTAC. The rearrangement links TRBV4 to TRBJ2-5; 12 bases match TRBD1. The missing CDR3 end, 1 residue past where the read stops, is filled in from the germline J gene. Per the germline V gene, CDR1 is LGHDT and CDR2 is YNNKQL (reference sequence). This CDR3 is built from 13 residues. V lost 5 bases and J lost 7; bases outside the gene matches: 1. The whole variable domain, filled in from reference TRBV4 and TRBJ2-5, reads ETAVFQTPNYHVTQVGNEVSFNCKQTLGHDTMYWYKQDSKKLLKIMFSYNNKQLIVNETVPRRFSPQSSDKAHLNLRIKSVEPEDSAVYLCASSRDRGHTQYFGPGTRLLVL.

A note on this clone: Any gene name here is a mouse gene name. The CDR3 end falls 1 residue outside the read, so it is completed with the germline J gene. The chain carries TRBV19 and TRBJ2-7; 8 nucleotides line up with TRBD2. Germline values: CDR1 FNHDT, CDR2 SITEND (reference sequence). J lost 6 bases, V lost 1 base, and 6 bases had no gene match. The CDR3 consists of 14 residues. The CDR3 loop is CASSIRGGRGEQYF. CDR3 bases read: TGTGCCAGCAGTATAAGGGGGGGGCGAGGTGAACAGTAC.

In regard to this clone: Mouse gene names apply. With the read ending 1 residue before the CDR3 end, the germline J gene is used to fill in that end. The rearrangement links TRBV13-1 to TRBJ2-7, with 9 bases fitting TRBD2. The CDR3 consists of 12 residues. In germline, CDR1 is NSHNY, CDR2 SYGAGN. V lost 3 bases, J lost 8 bases, and 3 bases stayed unmatched. CDR3: CASSGGTGKQYF. CDR3 DNA (partial): TGTGCCAGCAGTGGCGGGACTGGGAAACAGTAC.

Points on this clone: Gene names and germline refer to mouse. The read is 1 residue too short to cover the CDR3 end, so that end is filled in from the germline J gene. V usage is TRBV5 and J usage is TRBJ2-5; TRBD2 might be the D (6 bases). The V end lost 0 bases, the J end lost 0 bases, and 10 bases lay between the germline ends. This CDR3 is built from 16 residues. CDR1 is LGHNA and CDR2 is YNLKQL in the germline V gene (reference sequence). The CDR3 loop is CASSQDWGFNQDTQYF. The DNA read from the CDR3 is TGTGCCAGCAGCCAAGACTGGGGTTTTAACCAAGACACCCAGTAC.

This clone was observed a handful of times. Any gene name here is a mouse gene name. The read terminates 1 residue before the CDR3 end, so the remaining end is supplied by the germline J gene. The chain recombines TRBV13-2 with TRBJ1-3, with D hard to call. Trimming left V 3 bases short and J 0 bases short, with 7 bases between. Germline CDR1 NNHNN, CDR2 SYGAGS (reference sequence). The CDR3 is 14 residues long. Incomplete CDR3 DNA: TGTGCCAGCGGTGGACAAACTTCTGGAAATACGCTCTAT. This sequence encodes CASGGQTSGNTLY. The entire CDR3 protein reads CASGGQTSGNTLYF.

Worth noting for this clone: Germline and genes here are mouse. The read ends 1 residue shy of where the CDR3 ends; the end is completed using the germline J gene. The rearrangement links TRBV3 to TRBJ2-5; D is perhaps TRBD2 (6 bases). This CDR3 has 14 residues. The germline V and J ends were trimmed by 0 bases and 2 bases, with 6 bases remaining between them. Germline V gene sequence: CDR1 SNHLY, CDR2 FYNGKV (reference sequence). CDR3 region: CASSLAGGQDTQYF. CDR3 bases read: TGTGCCAGCAGCTTAGCTGGGGGCCAAGACACCCAGTAC.

Concerning this clone: Genes and germline are mouse. The part of the CDR3 DNA that was read is TGTGCCAGCAGTATAGTCTGGGGGCAAAACACCTTGTAC. This translates into CASSIVWGQNTLY. The entire CDR3 protein reads CASSIVWGQNTLYF. The chain joins TRBV19 to TRBJ2-4, with 7 bases that match TRBD2. The DNA ends 1 residue before the CDR3 does, and the rest of the CDR3 is filled in from the germline J gene. The CDR3 is 14 residues long. Germline trimming cut 0 bases from V and 3 bases from J; bases unmatched to any gene: 1. Germline loops: CDR1 FNHDT, CDR2 SITEND (reference sequence).

To note about this clone: The listed genes are named as in mouse. The read is 1 residue too short to cover the CDR3 end, so that end is filled in from the germline J gene. V and J are TRBV4 and TRBJ2-1; D is tentatively TRBD1 or TRBD2 (6 bases each). This CDR3 has 14 residues. V lost 4 bases and J lost 1, with 8 bases in between. CDR1 LGHDT and CDR2 YNNKQL come from the germline V gene (reference sequence). CDR3 DNA (partial): TGTGCCAGCAGCTTAGGGGGGAACTATGCTGAGCAGTTC. It codes for CASSLGGNYAEQF. The CDR3 in full is CASSLGGNYAEQFF.

A word on this clone: Genes here carry mouse names. The read comes to an end 1 residue before the CDR3 does, leaving the germline J gene to fill in the end. The chain links TRBV14 to TRBJ1-5; no reliable D call. Germline CDR1 is SGHDT and CDR2 is FRDEAV. The V end was cut by 4 bases, the J end by 0 bases, with 8 bases between. There are 14 residues in the CDR3. The CDR3 loop reads CASSATNNNQAPLF. The CDR3 bases that were read are TGTGCCAGCAGTGCGACAAATAACAACCAGGCTCCGCTT.

On this clone itself: The genes are named according to mouse. The read stops 1 residue short of the end of the CDR3; the missing end is completed from the germline J gene. The chain joins TRBV5 to TRBJ2-7; maybe TRBD2 (7 bases). Trimming removed 0 bases from V and 9 bases from J, with 15 bases in between. The CDR3 consists of 14 residues. The germline V gene has CDR1 LGHNA and CDR2 YNLKQL (reference sequence). CDR3 DNA, as far as it was read: TGTGCCAGCAGCCAAGAAGGGGGGCCCCAGGGACAGTAC. Translated: CASSQEGGPQGQY. The full CDR3 is CASSQEGGPQGQYF.

This clone was counted between two and nine times. Mouse gene names and germline throughout. The sequence runs out 1 residue before the end of the CDR3; the remainder is reconstructed from the germline J gene. V gene TRBV20 combines with J gene TRBJ2-3; TRBD2 matches 8 bases. V was pared by 4 bases and J by 0 bases, with 6 bases of the junction left unmatched. The CDR3 covers 15 residues. The V gene's germline CDR1 is GFQATS and CDR2 STVNSAI. The sequenced CDR3 bases are TGTGGTGCTACGAGACTGGGGACTAGTGCAGAAACGCTGTAT. It codes for CGATRLGTSAETLY. The full CDR3 sequence reads CGATRLGTSAETLYF.

As regards this clone: Gene and germline names: mouse. The CDR3 goes on 1 residue after the read ends, and that part is filled in from the germline J gene. The rearrangement joins TRBV16 to TRBJ1-5; unclear D gene. Deletions cut 4 bases from V and 0 bases from J, with 1 base between. The CDR3 runs to 12 residues. The germline CDR1 and CDR2 sequences are SGHSA and FRNQAP. CDR3 bases read: TGTGCAAGCAGCTATAACAACCAGGCTCCGCTT. It is translated as CASSYNNQAPL. The entire CDR3 reads CASSYNNQAPLF.

Notes on this clone: Genes and germline are mouse. The CDR3 is cut off 1 residue early in the read; its end comes from the germline J gene. The chain recombines TRBV2 with TRBJ1-3; 8 bases are a match to TRBD1. The CDR3 runs 16 residues. In germline, CDR1 is LGHNA, CDR2 YSYQKL. The junction had 4 bases not matched to a gene; V was cut back by 3 bases and J by 0 bases. The sequenced CDR3 bases are TGTGCCAGCAGCCAGCCGGGACAGGCTTCTGGAAATACGCTCTAT. It specifies CASSQPGQASGNTLY. The complete CDR3 reads CASSQPGQASGNTLYF.

This clone has a handful of counts. The genes are named according to mouse. Read coverage stops 1 residue before the CDR3 terminus; the germline J gene supplies the remainder. The gene calls are TRBV13-2 and TRBJ1-5; TRBD1 matches at 8 bases. The CDR3 contains 15 residues. CDR1 NNHNN and CDR2 SYGAGS come from the germline V gene (reference sequence). After removal of 0 bases from V and 6 bases from J, the junction contained 5 bases not matched to a gene. Partial CDR3 DNA: TGTGCCAGCGGTGATGGATCAGGGGGCGCCCAGGCTCCGCTT. This sequence encodes CASGDGSGGAQAPL. The entire CDR3 protein is CASGDGSGGAQAPLF.

Comment on this clone: The gene names given are mouse names. Read coverage stops 1 residue before the CDR3 terminus; the germline J gene supplies the remainder. This rearrangement joins TRBV13-3 to TRBJ1-3, with D perhaps TRBD1 (5 bases). V lost 3 bases to trimming and J lost 0 bases, with 10 bases between them. Germline CDR1 is NNHDY and CDR2 is SYVADS. The CDR3 totals 15 residues. The CDR3 loop reads CASSGGLYSGNTLYF. Partial CDR3 DNA: TGTGCCAGCAGTGGGGGACTGTATTCTGGAAATACGCTCTAT.

As concerns this clone: Mouse gene names and germline throughout. The observed sequence ends 1 residue before the CDR3 terminus, with the missing tail filled in from the germline J gene. V usage is TRBV13-3 and J usage is TRBJ2-7; weak D call: TRBD1 (6 bases). CDR3 length: 9 residues. Germline V CDR1 and CDR2: NNHDY, SYVADS. Trimming took off 8 bases at V and 6 bases at J, with 6 bases between the two ends. Incomplete CDR3 DNA: TGTGCCAGACAGGGTGAACAGTAC. Protein product: CARQGEQY. The whole CDR3 region reads CARQGEQYF.

Of note for this clone: The genes and germline here are from mouse. The read terminates 1 residue ahead of where the CDR3 ends, so the germline J gene completes it. The chain employs TRBV13-2 and TRBJ2-2; TRBD2 matches at 12 bases. After removal of 2 bases from V and 4 bases from J, the junction contained 3 bases not matched to a gene. The CDR3 covers 16 residues. Germline assignment: CDR1 NNHNN and CDR2 SYGAGS (reference sequence). CDR3 bases read: TGTGCCAGCGGTGAGACTGGGGGGGCGCGCACCGGGCAGCTCTAC. Residues: CASGETGGARTGQLY. Given in full, the CDR3 is CASGETGGARTGQLYF.

This clone turned up a few times. Gene names denote mouse genes. The CDR3 bases that were read are TGTGCCAGCAGGGGGACAGGGGTGGGAAATACGCTCTAT. Its translation: CASRGTGVGNTLY. The entire CDR3 sequence reads CASRGTGVGNTLYF. The chain links TRBV13-3 to TRBJ1-3; 10 bases match TRBD1. The CDR3 goes on 1 residue after the read ends, and that part is filled in from the germline J gene. The germline V gene encodes CDR1 NNHDY and CDR2 SYVADS. The CDR3 runs to 14 residues. V dropped 5 bases and J dropped 4; count of bases not matched to a gene: 3.

As regards this clone: Mouse gene names apply. Read data end 1 residue before the CDR3 end; the end is taken from the germline J gene. This chain links TRBV29 with TRBJ2-5; D gene ambiguous. CDR1 and CDR2 (germline): MSHET, SYDVDS. The CDR3 length is 14 residues. V lost 2 bases to trimming and J lost 0 bases, with 6 bases between them. The chain's CDR3 is CASSLRDNQDTQYF. The CDR3 bases that were read are TGTGCTAGCAGTTTAAGGGATAACCAAGACACCCAGTAC.

A remark on this clone: Gene labels here are mouse ones. The CDR3 end is not reached by the read, which stops 1 residue before it; the germline J gene fills it in. The chain has TRBV13-1 and TRBJ2-4, with TRBD1 matching 8 bases. The junction had 0 bases not matched to a gene; V was cut back by 5 bases and J by 1 base. Germline CDR1 and CDR2: NSHNY and SYGAGN. This CDR3 spans 13 amino acids. This chain's CDR3 is CASRGQGQNTLYF. The DNA read from the CDR3 is TGTGCCAGCAGGGGACAGGGTCAAAACACCTTGTAC.

Of note for this clone: Germline and genes: mouse. The CDR3 end falls 1 residue outside the read, so it is completed with the germline J gene. The chain employs TRBV13-2 and TRBJ1-1, with a possible D match to TRBD1 (6 bases). The CDR3 has 17 amino acids. The germline V and J ends were trimmed by 0 bases and 0 bases, with 15 bases remaining between them. The germline CDR1 and CDR2 sequences are NNHNN and SYGAGS (reference sequence). The CDR3 here is CASGDAAGEEANTEVFF. The CDR3 bases that were read are TGTGCCAGCGGTGATGCGGCAGGGGAGGAGGCAAACACAGAAGTCTTC.

As concerns this clone: Gene names are the mouse ones. From the germline J gene comes the end of the CDR3, since the read stops 1 residue before it. V and J are TRBV5 and TRBJ2-5; D may be TRBD1 (5 bases). Germline assignment: CDR1 LGHNA and CDR2 YNLKQL (reference sequence). V shed 0 bases and J shed 0 bases, with 7 bases lying between them. The CDR3 loop spans 15 amino acids. CDR3 residues: CASSQDRGNQDTQYF. The sequenced part of the CDR3 DNA is TGTGCCAGCAGCCAAGATAGGGGTAACCAAGACACCCAGTAC.

Comment on this clone: Gene names refer to mouse genes. The read falls 1 residue short of the CDR3 end, and the missing part is taken from the germline J gene. The gene calls are TRBV20 and TRBJ1-5; 7 bases are shared with TRBD1. The CDR3 extends over 13 amino acids. Germline V lookup: CDR1 GFQATS, CDR2 STVNSAI. Trimming cost V 3 bases and J 2 bases; bases outside gene matches: 1. The CDR3 here is CGASQGDNQAPLF. The covered CDR3 bases are TGTGGTGCTAGTCAGGGGGACAACCAGGCTCCGCTT.

There are a few counts of this clone. Gene labels here are mouse ones. The read falls 1 residue short of the CDR3 end, and the missing part is taken from the germline J gene. The chain joins TRBV13-3 to TRBJ1-5; D unclear. Germline lookup yields CDR1 NNHDY and CDR2 SYVADS. V dropped 3 bases and J dropped 2 bases, with 3 bases sitting between them. The CDR3 extends over 12 amino acids. CDR3 DNA (partial): TGTGCCAGCAGTGGAGACAACCAGGCTCCGCTT. Amino acids: CASSGDNQAPL. The whole CDR3 sequence reads CASSGDNQAPLF.